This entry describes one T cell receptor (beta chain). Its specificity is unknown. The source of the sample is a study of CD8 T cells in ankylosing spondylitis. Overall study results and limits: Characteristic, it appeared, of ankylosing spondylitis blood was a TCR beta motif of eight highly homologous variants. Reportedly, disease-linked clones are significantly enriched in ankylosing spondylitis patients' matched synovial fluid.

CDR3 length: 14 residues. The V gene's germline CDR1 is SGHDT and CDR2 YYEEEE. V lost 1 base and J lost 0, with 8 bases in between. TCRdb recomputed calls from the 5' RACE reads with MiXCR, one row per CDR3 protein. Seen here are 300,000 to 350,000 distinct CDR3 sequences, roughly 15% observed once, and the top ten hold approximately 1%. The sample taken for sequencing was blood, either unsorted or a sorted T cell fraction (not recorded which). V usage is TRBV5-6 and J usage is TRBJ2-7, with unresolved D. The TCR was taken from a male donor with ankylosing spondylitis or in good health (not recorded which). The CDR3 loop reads CASSLSQSSYEQYF. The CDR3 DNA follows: TGTGCCAGCAGCTTGTCCCAAAGCTCCTACGAGCAGTACTTC.